The 15 T cell receptor beta chains in this list originate from one sample, sequenced in a study of blood T cell repertoires in COVID-19 (TCRdb year 2020). Libraries were prepared through the immunoSEQ multiplex PCR assay. TCRdb stores this immuneACCESS table with in-frame sequences only. Part of the clones is absent; in the studies checked, under half of the shortfall reflects unresolved V genes, and no reason is known for the rest. This sample holds 120,000 or so clones; 75% to 90% were observed only once. Around 30% of the sample comes from the top ten. The sequenced sample was peripheral blood. These TCRs come from a man in his 70s with active or convalescent COVID-19.

This clone came up once. J is TRBJ1-5 and V is TRBV7-9; 8 bases are a match to TRBD1. This CDR3 region has 17 residues. The germline gives CDR1 SEHNR, CDR2 FQNEAQ (reference sequence). The V and J ends lost 1 base and 6 bases, in that order; junction bases with no gene match: 11. The DNA for the CDR3 is TGTGCCAGCAGCTTAGGGCAGGGGGCCGTGGCAGGTCAGCCCCAGCATTTT. Translating it yields CASSLGQGAVAGQPQHF.

The chain couples TRBV29-1 to TRBJ2-7, with a weak D call TRBD1 (5 bases). The CDR3 has 16 residues. Trimming removed 0 bases at V and 0 bases at J, with 15 bases between. Germline loops: CDR1 SQVTM, CDR2 ANQGSEA. The CDR3 DNA reads as TGCAGCGTTGAAGATCCTAAGGGGCCCCTCTCCTACGAGCAGTACTTC. It specifies CSVEDPKGPLSYEQYF.

V is TRBV30 and J is TRBJ1-5, with D perhaps matching TRBD1 (5 bases). Germline V gene data show CDR1 as GTSNPN and CDR2 as SVGIG (reference sequence). V was cut by 7 bases and J by 6 bases, with 16 bases left in between. CDR3 size: 13 residues. The CDR3 sequence is CASQEGYGQPQHF. DNA for the CDR3: TGTGCCTCCCAGGAGGGGTATGGTCAGCCCCAGCATTTT. The full variable domain, with the rest looked up from reference TRBV30 and TRBJ1-5, is SQTIHQWPATLVQPVGSPLSLECTVEGTSNPNLYWYRQAAGRGLQLLFYSVGIGQISSEVPQNLSASRPQDRQFILSSKKLLLSDSGFYLCASQEGYGQPQHFGDGTRLSIL.

The genes are TRBV7-2 and TRBJ1-1; a weak D match, TRBD1 (6 bases). This CDR3 is built from 15 residues. Germline assignment: CDR1 SGHTA and CDR2 FQGNSA. With 0 bases removed from V and 1 base from J, the gap between germline ends came to 9 bases. CDR3: CASSLAGHENTEAFF. CDR3 DNA: TGTGCCAGCAGCTTAGCGGGACACGAGAACACTGAAGCTTTCTTT.

This clone has a single count. V usage is TRBV18 and J usage is TRBJ1-6; no definite D call. Germline loops: CDR1 KGHSH, CDR2 LQKENI. The germline V and J ends were trimmed by 0 bases and 8 bases, with 14 bases remaining between them. This CDR3 has 16 residues. CDR3: CASSPPTGGSDSPLHF. In DNA form, the CDR3 reads TGTGCCAGCTCACCACCGACCGGAGGGTCTGATTCACCCCTCCACTTT.

The gene calls are TRBV30 and TRBJ2-3; D might be TRBD1 (6 bases). Trimming removed 3 bases at V and 2 bases at J, with 9 bases between. Germline lookup yields CDR1 GTSNPN and CDR2 SVGIG (reference sequence). CDR3 length: 13 residues. This CDR3 is CAWRGAATDTQYF. The CDR3 DNA sequence: TGTGCCTGGAGGGGGGCAGCCACAGATACGCAGTATTTT.

The chain is built from TRBV18 and TRBJ1-2; the D gene is possibly TRBD1 (5 bases). This CDR3 has 14 amino acids. The germline V gene has CDR1 KGHSH and CDR2 LQKENI. V lost 1 base, J lost 6 bases, and 12 bases lay in between. The CDR3: CASSPLTAQDGYTF. Written as DNA, the CDR3 is TGTGCCAGCTCACCACTGACAGCTCAAGATGGCTACACCTTC. Full variable domain (missing parts from reference TRBV18 and TRBJ1-2): NAGVMQNPRHLVRRRGQEARLRCSPMKGHSHVYWYRQLPEEGLKFMVYLQKENIIDESGMPKERFSAEFPKEGPSILRIQQVVRGDSAAYFCASSPLTAQDGYTFGSGTRLTVV.

The chain has TRBV4-2 and TRBJ1-3; D may be TRBD1 (6 bases). The CDR3 spans 16 residues. Trimming removed 1 base from V and 0 bases from J, with 10 bases in between. The germline CDR1 and CDR2 sequences are LGHNA and YNFKEQ. This CDR3 reads CASSQGQANSGNTIYF. Here the CDR3 DNA reads TGTGCCAGCAGCCAAGGACAGGCGAACTCTGGAAACACCATATATTTT.

The chain has TRBV10-2 and TRBJ1-2; maybe TRBD1 (6 bases). The V and J ends lost 6 bases and 7 bases respectively, with 15 bases between them. From germline, CDR1 is WSHSY and CDR2 SAAADI. The CDR3 sequence is 13 residues long. CDR3 coding DNA: TGCGCCAGCAGAGATACAGGGTTGGGTGGCTACACCTTC. Translated, it gives CASRDTGLGGYTF.

This chain joins TRBV7-9 and TRBJ2-5; TRBD1 aligns across 9 bases. This CDR3 comprises 15 residues. The ends lost 5 bases at V and 2 bases at J; junction bases unmatched: 6. Germline CDR1 is SEHNR and CDR2 is FQNEAQ (reference sequence). This CDR3 is CASSQGQGFQETQYF. The CDR3 DNA follows: TGTGCCAGCAGCCAGGGACAGGGATTTCAAGAGACCCAGTACTTC.

The chain is built from TRBV30 and TRBJ2-7; weak D call: TRBD2 (6 bases). This CDR3 contains 14 residues. The V end was cut by 4 bases, the J end by 10 bases, with 23 bases between. Germline lookup yields CDR1 GTSNPN and CDR2 SVGIG (reference sequence). The CDR3 DNA reads as TGTGCCTGGAAGCTATCGTCCGGGACTCCCCTTCAGTACTTC. The encoded protein is CAWKLSSGTPLQYF.

The chain has TRBV10-3 and TRBJ1-5, with 7 bases aligning to TRBD1. This CDR3 has 15 amino acids. The germline CDR1 and CDR2 sequences are ENHRY and SYGVKD. V was clipped by 0 bases and J by 2 bases; unmatched bases: 1. In DNA form, the CDR3 reads TGTGCCATCAGTGAGTCAGGGGGCCGCAATCAGCCCCAGCATTTT. As protein: CAISESGGRNQPQHF.

V usage is TRBV11-2 and J usage is TRBJ2-1; 8 bases align to TRBD1. The CDR3 is 15 residues long. V shed 6 bases and J 8 bases; nucleotides not matched to a gene: 12. CDR1 and CDR2 from the germline V gene are SGHAT and FQNNGV. CDR3 bases: TGTGCCAGCAGACCAAGAGGACAGGGTGATGATGAGCAGTTCTTC. This sequence encodes CASRPRGQGDDEQFF.

To note about this clone: The sample has other DNA sequences that encode this CDR3 too. V gene TRBV7-2 combines with J gene TRBJ2-7; 10 nucleotides align to TRBD1. The CDR3 is made up of 15 amino acids. Trimming at V came to 4 bases and at J to 4 bases, leaving 7 bases not matched to a gene. The V gene's germline CDR1 is SGHTA and CDR2 FQGNSA. The CDR3 DNA follows: TGTGCCAGCAGCTCGCAGACAGGGGGCGCTTACGAGCAGTACTTC. Translated, it gives CASSSQTGGAYEQYF. Using reference TRBV7-2 and TRBJ2-7 for the parts outside the CDR3, the full variable domain is GAGVSQSPSNKVTEKGKDVELRCDPISGHTALYWYRQSLGQGLEFLIYFQGNSAPDKSGLPSDRFSAERTGGSVSTLTIQRTQQEDSAVYLCASSSQTGGAYEQYFGPGTRLTVT.

The V and J genes are TRBV28 and TRBJ1-2; a weak D match, TRBD1 (6 bases). This CDR3 has 14 residues. Germline V lookup: CDR1 MDHEN, CDR2 SYDVKM. V lost 6 bases, J lost 1 base, and 12 bases lay in between. The DNA of the CDR3 is TGTGCCAGCAGGCCCCCACAGGGTAACTATGGCTACACCTTC. Amino acids: CASRPPQGNYGYTF.